The entry that follows covers one T cell receptor beta chain sequence. This sample stems from a study of blood T cell repertoires in COVID-19. TCRdb's copy holds only in-frame clones and misses some; the assay was immunoSEQ multiplex PCR. This sample has under 80,000 clones, with around 80% found just once. The CDR3 contains 17 residues. The germline gives CDR1 SGHVS, CDR2 FNYEAQ. V trimming: 2 bases; J trimming: 4 bases; junction bases outside the gene matches: 6. This receptor was obtained from a human donor in a cohort sampled during active COVID-19. This rearrangement joins TRBV7-6 to TRBJ2-1; 12 bases fit TRBD2. Sequenced material: peripheral blood. In DNA form, the CDR3 reads TGTGCCAGCAGCTTAAGGACTAGCGGGACTGTGTACAATGAGCAGTTCTTC. Its translation is CASSLRTSGTVYNEQFF.